One TCR beta chain is described in this entry. Its antigen is unknown. Other DNA sequences from this sample encode an identical CDR3 as well. The sample is drawn from a study of cytomegalovirus exposure and HLA in healthy donors. Whole-study context: Out of fewer than 400 genotyped donors, about 76% belonged to the Caucasian-associated ancestry cluster.

Germline V gene data show CDR1 as SEHNR and CDR2 as FQNEAQ (reference sequence). Between the trimmed V and J ends, which lost 5 bases and 8 bases, there was a span of 12 bases. This CDR3 has 13 amino acids. 13 Jbeta primers and 60 Vbeta primers were used for the PCR. Repertoires were generated with immunoSEQ multiplex PCR, while TCRdb's copy carries only in-frame clones and drops some. Of about 190,000 clones listed, 75% to 85% were seen once; the top ten hold about 1.9%. Points from the study as a whole: Clonal expansion, a later analysis showed, was greater in HLA-associated TCR beta chains than in equally common others.

The gene calls are TRBV7-9 and TRBJ1-4; D is possibly TRBD1 (6 bases). This receptor was taken from a young woman in good health and CMV-seropositive. The sample consisted of PBMCs. The CDR3 DNA sequence: TGTGCCAGCAGCCCACAGGGTGGGGAAAAACTGTTTTTT. Translation: CASSPQGGEKLFF.